The sample holds a few counts of the clone carrying this T cell receptor beta chain. Its antigen is currently unknown. This sample was included in a study of T-cell reconstitution after alpha-beta-depleted transplantation in children. Study-level points and caveats: About two months after transplant, alpha-beta T cells reportedly came from several hundred expanded graft clones. After one year, T-cell counts and TCRbeta diversity mostly came from new T cells. Diversity of TCRbeta at day 60 was high in some patients, arising from surviving recipient T cells and thymic progenitors.

CDR3 length equals 16 residues. Trimming removed 3 bases at V and 2 bases at J, with 17 bases between. CDR1 SGHRS and CDR2 YFSETQ come from the germline V gene. Library preparation (for TCRbeta) was performed with unique molecular identifiers. TCRdb reprocessed the PCR reads via MiXCR and lists one record per CDR3 protein. The sample lists about 980,000 distinct CDR3 sequences, roughly 29% occurring once. The chain combines TRBV5-1 with TRBJ2-5; D is tentatively TRBD1 or TRBD2 (5 bases each). This receptor was identified in a boy under two years old who had a stem cell transplant for SCID, so the T cells may come from the graft donor. Material: PBMCs, mostly from graft donor cells, obtained 360 days after TCRalphabeta/CD19-depleted stem cell transplant. CDR3 in amino acids: CASSSATGTPQETQYF. The CDR3 DNA sequence: TGCGCCAGCAGCTCCGCGACCGGGACCCCACAAGAGACCCAGTACTTC.